This record concerns one T cell receptor beta chain sequence. This specimen comes from a study of PD-L1 blockade in urothelial cancer. Time point given: pretreatment peripheral blood. In germline, CDR1 is LNHDA, CDR2 SQIVND (reference sequence). V lost 6 bases, J lost 4 bases, and 7 bases stayed unmatched. This CDR3 is 14 amino acids long. The method was immunoSEQ multiplex PCR; TCRdb's version includes in-frame clones alone and lacks a portion of them. The sample lists 98,000 or so clones, nearly 90% occurring once. The chain links TRBV19 to TRBJ2-7, with 9 bases aligning to TRBD1. This specimen consisted of PBMCs, obtained around atezolizumab (anti-PD-L1) treatment. The TCR originated in a man between 60 and 75 years old with urothelial cancer. In nucleotides, the CDR3 is TGTGCCAGTAGGCCGGGACAGGGCCTTTACGAGCAGTACTTC. Its translation: CASRPGQGLYEQYF.